Below, 3 T cell receptor beta chains from the same sample are listed, as sequenced in a study of blood T cell repertoires in COVID-19. This table comes from immunoSEQ multiplex PCR, and its TCRdb copy is limited to in-frame clones, with some not included. The table lists over 200,000 clones, 75% to 90% of them singletons. What was sequenced was peripheral blood. The receptors come from a man aged 60 to 69 who had recovered from COVID-19.

V usage is TRBV4-3 and J usage is TRBJ2-1, with 7 bases that match TRBD2. The CDR3 runs to 16 residues. The V and J ends lost 5 bases and 0 bases, in that order; junction bases with no gene match: 7. Germline V CDR1 and CDR2: LGHNA, YSLEER. The CDR3, as DNA: TGCGCCAGCAGCGCACAACTAGCGAGCTCCTACAATGAGCAGTTCTTC. This sequence encodes CASSAQLASSYNEQFF.

V usage is TRBV2 and J usage is TRBJ1-1; 9 nucleotides match TRBD1. The germline gives CDR1 SNHLY, CDR2 FYNNEI. J was trimmed by 4 bases and V by 5 bases; bases with no gene match: 5. This CDR3 is built from 14 residues. CDR3 sequence: CASSYDRGSTEAFF. The CDR3 nucleotides are TGTGCCAGCAGTTACGACAGGGGGAGCACTGAAGCTTTCTTT.

This chain uses TRBV6-1 with TRBJ1-2, with 8 bases that match TRBD1. V lost 6 bases to trimming and J lost 6 bases; unmatched junction nucleotides: 9. CDR1 is MNHNS and CDR2 is SASEGT in the germline V gene. The CDR3 is 14 residues long. CDR3 in DNA: TGTGCCAGCAGCCTTTTTGGACAGGGCGATGGCTACACCTTC. Amino acid sequence: CASSLFGQGDGYTF.